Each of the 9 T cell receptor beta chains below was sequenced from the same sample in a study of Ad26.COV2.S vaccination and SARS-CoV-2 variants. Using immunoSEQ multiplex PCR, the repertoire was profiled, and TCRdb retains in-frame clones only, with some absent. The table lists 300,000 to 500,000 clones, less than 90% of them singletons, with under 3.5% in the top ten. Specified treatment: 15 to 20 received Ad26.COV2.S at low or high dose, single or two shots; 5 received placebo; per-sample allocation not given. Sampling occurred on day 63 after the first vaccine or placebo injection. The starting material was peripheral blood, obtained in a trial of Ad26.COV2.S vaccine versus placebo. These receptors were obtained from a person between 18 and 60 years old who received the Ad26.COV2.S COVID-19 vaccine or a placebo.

CDR3 sequence (DNA): TGTGCCATCAGTGGGGTTGGGGGAAAGTACGAGCAGTACTTC. Translating gives CAISGVGGKYEQYF. The V gene is TRBV10-3, the J gene TRBJ2-7; D is perhaps TRBD1 or TRBD2 (5 bases each). The V and J ends lost 4 bases and 4 bases respectively, with 14 bases between them. CDR1 ENHRY and CDR2 SYGVKD come from the germline V gene. The CDR3 runs to 14 residues.

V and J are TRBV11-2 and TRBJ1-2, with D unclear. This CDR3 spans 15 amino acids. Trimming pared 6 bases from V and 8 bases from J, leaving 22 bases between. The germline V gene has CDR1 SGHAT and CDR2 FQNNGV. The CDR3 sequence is CASRTFAGKAGGYTF. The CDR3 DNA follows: TGTGCCAGCAGGACTTTTGCCGGCAAGGCGGGGGGCTACACCTTC.

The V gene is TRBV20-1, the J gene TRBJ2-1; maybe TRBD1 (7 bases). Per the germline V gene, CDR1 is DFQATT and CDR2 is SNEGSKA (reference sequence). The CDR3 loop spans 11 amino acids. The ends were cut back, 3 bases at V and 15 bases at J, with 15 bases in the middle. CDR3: CSASPQGGPFF. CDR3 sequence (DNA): TGCAGTGCTAGTCCCCAGGGGGGTCCGTTCTTC.

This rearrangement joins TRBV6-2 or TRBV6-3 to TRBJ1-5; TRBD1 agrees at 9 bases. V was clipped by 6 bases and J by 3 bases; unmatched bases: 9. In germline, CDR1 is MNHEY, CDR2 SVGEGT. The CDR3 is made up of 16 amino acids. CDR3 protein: CASSPPDRGINQPQHF. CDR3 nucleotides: TGTGCCAGCAGCCCCCCGGACAGGGGAATCAATCAGCCCCAGCATTTT.

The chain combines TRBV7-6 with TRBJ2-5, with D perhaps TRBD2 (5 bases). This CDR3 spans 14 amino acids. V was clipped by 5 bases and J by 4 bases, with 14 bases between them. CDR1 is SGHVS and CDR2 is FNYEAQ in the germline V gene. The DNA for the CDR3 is TGTGCCAGCAGCCTACGAGTTGGAGGAGAGACCCAGTACTTC. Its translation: CASSLRVGGETQYF.

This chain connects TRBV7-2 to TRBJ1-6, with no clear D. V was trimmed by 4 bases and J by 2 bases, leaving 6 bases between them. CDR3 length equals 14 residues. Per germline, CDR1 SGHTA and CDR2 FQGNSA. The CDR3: CASSSRTYNSPLHF. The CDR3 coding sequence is TGTGCCAGCAGCTCCCGGACCTATAATTCACCCCTCCACTTT.

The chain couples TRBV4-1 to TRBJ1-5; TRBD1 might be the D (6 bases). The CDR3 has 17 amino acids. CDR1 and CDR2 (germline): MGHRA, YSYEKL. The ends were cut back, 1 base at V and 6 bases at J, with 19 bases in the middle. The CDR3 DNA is TGCGCCAGCAGCCAAGGCTATCGGGGGCCCGGGGGTCAGCCCCAGCATTTT. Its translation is CASSQGYRGPGGQPQHF.

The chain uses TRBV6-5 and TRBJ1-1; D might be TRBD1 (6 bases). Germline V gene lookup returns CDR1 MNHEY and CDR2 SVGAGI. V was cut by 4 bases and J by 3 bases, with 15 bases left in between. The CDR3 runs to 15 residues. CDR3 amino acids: CASSSRTAKDTEAFF. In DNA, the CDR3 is TGTGCCAGCAGTTCCCGGACAGCGAAGGACACTGAAGCTTTCTTT.

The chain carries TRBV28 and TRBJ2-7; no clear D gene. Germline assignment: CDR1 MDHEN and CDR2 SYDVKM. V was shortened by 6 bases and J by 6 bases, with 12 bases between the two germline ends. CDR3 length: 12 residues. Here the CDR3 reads CASSAGPTEQYF. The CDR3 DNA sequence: TGTGCCAGCAGCGCCGGGCCCACCGAGCAGTACTTC. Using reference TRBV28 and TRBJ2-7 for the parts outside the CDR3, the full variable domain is DVKVTQSSRYLVKRTGEKVFLECVQDMDHENMFWYRQDPGLGLRLIYFSYDVKMKEKGDIPEGYSVSREKKERFSLILESASTNQTSMYLCASSAGPTEQYFGPGTRLTVT.